These 19 T cell receptor beta chains share one sample of origin, sequenced in a study of cytomegalovirus exposure and HLA in healthy donors. Primers: 60 Vbeta forward and 13 Jbeta reverse. The repertoire was sequenced with immunoSEQ multiplex PCR; TCRdb's copy has only in-frame clones and lacks some. The profile shows roughly 130,000 clones, roughly 80% of them singletons. The material sequenced was PBMCs. The receptors stem from a man aged 30 to 45 in good health and CMV-seronegative.

The chain has TRBV28 and TRBJ2-7; D unclear. V lost 2 bases to trimming and J lost 10 bases, with 12 bases between them. Germline V gene lookup returns CDR1 MDHEN and CDR2 SYDVKM. The CDR3 extends over 12 amino acids. The CDR3 loop is CASSLPLNIQYF. The CDR3 DNA follows: TGTGCCAGCAGTTTACCCCTAAATATTCAGTACTTC.

This chain connects TRBV6-5 to TRBJ2-7; possible D gene TRBD2, 5 bases. Germline CDR1 MNHEY, CDR2 SVGAGI. V was pared by 0 bases and J by 2 bases, with 11 bases between. The CDR3 covers 15 residues. The CDR3 spells CASSYSATGTYEQYF. CDR3 bases: TGTGCCAGCAGTTACTCGGCGACCGGGACCTACGAGCAGTACTTC.

The chain couples TRBV5-1 to TRBJ1-4, with 10 nucleotides matching TRBD1. V was clipped by 4 bases and J by 7 bases; unmatched bases: 4. The CDR3 is made up of 14 amino acids. Germline-derived CDR1 and CDR2 are SGHRS and YFSETQ. The chain's CDR3 is CASSLGTGVEKLFF. DNA for the CDR3: TGCGCCAGCAGCCTGGGGACAGGGGTTGAAAAACTGTTTTTT.

CDR3 coding DNA: TGTGCCAGCAGCTTGGGACTATTTCTAGCGAACACCGGGGAGCTGTTTTTT. Residues: CASSLGLFLANTGELFF. The genes are TRBV7-9 and TRBJ2-2; the match to TRBD2 covers 7 bases. The trim removed 3 bases at V and 0 bases at J, leaving 7 bases unmatched. The germline CDR1 and CDR2 sequences are SEHNR and FQNEAQ (reference sequence). The CDR3 covers 17 residues.

This chain joins TRBV28 and TRBJ1-2, with D maybe TRBD1 (6 bases). The CDR3 is 14 residues long. V shed 3 bases and J shed 7 bases, with 15 bases lying between them. The germline gives CDR1 MDHEN, CDR2 SYDVKM. The CDR3 bases are TGTGCCAGCAGTTTCAAACGGGGGGCGAGTGGCTACACCTTC. This encodes CASSFKRGASGYTF.

The chain carries TRBV2 and TRBJ2-3; possible D gene TRBD2, 6 bases. Germline loops: CDR1 SNHLY, CDR2 FYNNEI. The length of the CDR3 is 16 residues. V lost 6 bases and J lost 7, with 23 bases in between. The CDR3 sequence is CASRETLAGRKNTQYF. The CDR3, as DNA: TGTGCCAGCAGAGAGACCCTTGCGGGACGAAAGAATACGCAGTATTTT.

V and J are TRBV5-6 and TRBJ1-1, with 7 bases lining up with TRBD1. With 4 bases clipped from V and 0 bases from J, the junction kept 9 bases outside the gene matches. The V gene's germline CDR1 is SGHDT and CDR2 YYEEEE. The CDR3 totals 16 residues. Here the CDR3 reads CASSPGTDLMNTEAFF. In DNA, the CDR3 is TGTGCCAGCAGCCCCGGGACAGACCTAATGAACACTGAAGCTTTCTTT.

This clone was detected once. The V gene is TRBV10-3, the J gene TRBJ1-5, with D tentatively TRBD1 (6 bases). The CDR3 is 13 residues long. The V and J ends lost 11 bases and 7 bases respectively, with 18 bases between them. Germline CDR1 reads ENHRY; CDR2 reads SYGVKD. CDR3 nucleotides: TGTGCCGTAAGACAGGACGAGGGACAGCCCCAGCATTTT. It is translated as CAVRQDEGQPQHF.

The chain uses TRBV5-1 and TRBJ2-3, with 13 bases matching TRBD2. The CDR3 is 17 amino acids. The junction had 6 bases not matched to a gene; V was cut back by 4 bases and J by 1 base. The germline gives CDR1 SGHRS, CDR2 YFSETQ. CDR3 nucleotide sequence: TGCGCCAGCAGCCACTGGACTAGCGGGAGCCGCACAGATACGCAGTATTTT. Its protein is CASSHWTSGSRTDTQYF.

The chain is built from TRBV27 and TRBJ1-5; a weak D match, TRBD1 (6 bases). Between the trimmed V and J ends, which lost 3 bases and 4 bases, there was a span of 16 bases. The CDR3 runs to 16 residues. Per germline, CDR1 MNHEY and CDR2 SMNVEV (reference sequence). The CDR3 spells CASSFTPGGANQPQHF. CDR3 DNA: TGTGCCAGCAGTTTTACTCCGGGGGGCGCAAATCAGCCCCAGCATTTT.

This clone has more than one count but fewer than ten. The gene calls are TRBV28 and TRBJ2-7; 12 nucleotides align to TRBD1. V was clipped by 6 bases and J by 3 bases; unmatched bases: 6. Germline V gene data show CDR1 as MDHEN and CDR2 as SYDVKM. The CDR3 extends over 15 amino acids. The CDR3 reads CASRYGTGGFYEQYF. CDR3 DNA: TGTGCCAGCAGATACGGGACAGGGGGCTTCTACGAGCAGTACTTC.

V gene TRBV14 combines with J gene TRBJ1-1, with D maybe TRBD1 (5 bases). From germline, CDR1 is SGHDN and CDR2 FVKESK. There are 15 residues in the CDR3. Deletions cut 4 bases from V and 0 bases from J, with 12 bases between. CDR3 in amino acids: CASSPTDRMNTEAFF. Written as DNA, the CDR3 is TGTGCCAGCAGCCCGACAGATAGAATGAACACTGAAGCTTTCTTT.

V and J are TRBV6-1 and TRBJ1-5; the D is unclear. The CDR3 consists of 15 residues. Per the germline V gene, CDR1 is MNHNS and CDR2 is SASEGT. The V and J ends lost 6 bases and 4 bases respectively, with 16 bases between them. The CDR3 DNA is TGTGCCAGCAGAGGGAGGGTAGAACCTAATCAGCCCCAGCATTTT. Encoded protein: CASRGRVEPNQPQHF.

V gene TRBV11-3 combines with J gene TRBJ2-7, with TRBD1 identical over 9 bases. The CDR3 length is 15 residues. CDR1 is SGHNT and CDR2 is YENEEA in the germline V gene. J was trimmed by 1 base and V by 1 base; bases with no gene match: 2. CDR3 bases: TGTGCCAGCAGCTTAGCCGGGACAGGGTCCTACGAGCAGTACTTC. Its translation: CASSLAGTGSYEQYF.

The chain is built from TRBV5-6 and TRBJ2-3; D perhaps matches TRBD1 (5 bases). CDR1 is SGHDT, CDR2 YYEEEE, per germline. V shed 2 bases and J shed 3 bases, with 13 bases lying between them. The CDR3 has 15 residues. CDR3 region: CASSFRAGKTDTQYF. Here the CDR3 DNA reads TGTGCCAGCAGCTTCAGGGCAGGGAAGACAGATACGCAGTATTTT.

The chain's CDR3 is CASSLARVGNNQPQHF. CDR3 nucleotide sequence: TGTGCCAGCAGCTTAGCGAGGGTCGGGAACAATCAGCCCCAGCATTTT. This chain connects TRBV7-9 to TRBJ1-5; D call uncertain. CDR3 length: 16 residues. Trimming shortened V by 0 bases and J by 3 bases, and 12 bases separated the two germline ends. Germline loops: CDR1 SEHNR, CDR2 FQNEAQ (reference sequence).

The genes are TRBV6-1 and TRBJ2-5, with a weak D call TRBD1 (6 bases). The DNA matches TRBJ2-7 better at its end, which makes the J call doubtful. Germline loops: CDR1 MNHNS, CDR2 SASEGT. The CDR3 totals 14 residues. The CDR3 DNA follows: TGTGCCAGCAGTGACGGGACACCCTTCTACGAGCAGTACTTC. Translating it yields CASSDGTPFYEQYF.

The gene calls are TRBV27 and TRBJ2-7, with D tentatively TRBD2 (5 bases). The CDR3 consists of 13 residues. The ends were cut back, 5 bases at V and 12 bases at J, with 20 bases in the middle. Germline V gene sequence: CDR1 MNHEY, CDR2 SMNVEV (reference sequence). CDR3 sequence: CASSPLRGSAGYF. DNA for the CDR3: TGTGCCAGCAGTCCCCTTCGTGGGAGCGCAGGGTACTTC.

This clone appeared once. The CDR3 region is CASSPTAGGPYF. CDR3 DNA: TGTGCCAGCAGTCCGACCGCGGGGGGTCCGTACTTC. This chain joins TRBV6-6 and TRBJ2-7; 8 bases align to TRBD2. The germline gives CDR1 MNHNY, CDR2 SVGAGI (reference sequence). Trimming removed 5 bases from V and 12 bases from J; junction bases left unmatched: 9. CDR3 length: 12 residues.